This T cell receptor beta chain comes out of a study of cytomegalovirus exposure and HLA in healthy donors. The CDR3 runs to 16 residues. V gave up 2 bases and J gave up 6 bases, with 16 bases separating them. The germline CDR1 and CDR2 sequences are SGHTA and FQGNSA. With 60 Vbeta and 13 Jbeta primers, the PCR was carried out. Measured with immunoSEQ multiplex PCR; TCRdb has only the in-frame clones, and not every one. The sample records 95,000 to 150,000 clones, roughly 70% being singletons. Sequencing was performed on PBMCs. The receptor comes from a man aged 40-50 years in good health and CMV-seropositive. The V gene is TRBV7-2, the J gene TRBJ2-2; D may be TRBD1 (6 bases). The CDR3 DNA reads TGTGCCAGCAGCTTAATTATCAGGGGAAGTTCCGGGGAGCTGTTTTTT. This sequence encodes CASSLIIRGSSGELFF.